This is a list of T cell receptor beta chains from one sample in a study of CD8+ T cells in alopecia areata. Using immunoSEQ multiplex PCR, the repertoire was profiled, and TCRdb retains in-frame clones only, with some absent. The repertoire holds 120,000 or so clones, with 61% as singletons. Material: CD4+ T cells sorted from blood, obtained at week 4, from a patient treated with tofacitinib. Receptor source: a human donor with alopecia areata. CDR3s include the opening cysteine and the closing phenylalanine or tryptophan. Each record gives: J gene, D gene, clone size, V gene, CDR3 protein, CDR3 DNA. The D gene is left open where the match is weak. The size of a clone is reported for some rows only, either as once, few or many, or as a class for expanded clones.

J: TRBJ2-7
D: NA
size: few
V: TRBV30
CDR3: CAWSVGGSSYEQYF
DNA: TGTGCCTGGAGTGTCGGGGGCAGCTCCTACGAGCAGTACTTC

J: TRBJ1-4
D: NA
size: few
V: TRBV30
CDR3: CAWSVLTGINEKLFF
DNA: TGTGCCTGGAGCGTTTTAACAGGGATTAATGAAAAACTGTTTTTT

J: TRBJ1-1
D: NA
size: NA
V: TRBV14
CDR3: CASSQDLRSEAFF
DNA: TGTGCCAGCAGCCAAGATCTTCGGAGTGAAGCTTTCTTT

J: TRBJ1-1
D: NA
size: NA
V: TRBV5-1
CDR3: CASSRTEGFTEAFF
DNA: TGCGCCAGCAGCAGGACAGAGGGCTTCACTGAAGCTTTCTTT

J: TRBJ1-3
D: NA
size: NA
V: TRBV30
CDR3: CAWSAGNTIYF
DNA: TGTGCCTGGAGTGCCGGAAACACCATATATTTT

J: TRBJ2-7
D: NA
size: NA
V: TRBV29-1
CDR3: CSVGEGGPYEQYF
DNA: TGCAGCGTGGGCGAGGGGGGGCCGTACGAGCAGTACTTC

J: TRBJ1-3
D: NA
size: few
V: TRBV18
CDR3: CASSPAGGPGNTIYF
DNA: TGTGCCAGCTCACCGGCCGGGGGCCCTGGAAACACCATATATTTT

J: TRBJ1-2
D: TRBD1
size: NA
V: TRBV5-6
CDR3: CASSQTGLGYTF
DNA: TGTGCCAGCAGCCAGACAGGGCTTGGCTACACCTTC

J: TRBJ2-5
D: NA
size: few
V: TRBV7-2
CDR3: CASSLNRGGYQETQYF
DNA: TGTGCCAGCAGCCTCAACAGGGGGGGTTACCAAGAGACCCAGTACTTC

J: TRBJ2-1
D: TRBD1
size: NA
V: TRBV5-4
CDR3: CASSTTGDSYNEQFF
DNA: TGTGCCAGCAGCACCACAGGGGACTCCTACAATGAGCAGTTCTTC

J: TRBJ2-2
D: NA
size: NA
V: TRBV11-3
CDR3: CASSVGRIGELFF
DNA: TGTGCCAGCAGCGTAGGACGTATCGGGGAGCTGTTTTTT

J: TRBJ2-7
D: NA
size: few
V: TRBV25-1
CDR3: CATDLVYEQYF
DNA: TGTGCCACCGATCTAGTCTACGAGCAGTACTTC

J: TRBJ1-1
D: NA
size: few
V: TRBV9
CDR3: CAMVQEGNTEAFF
DNA: TGTGCCATGGTCCAAGAGGGGAATACTGAAGCTTTCTTT

J: TRBJ2-5
D: NA
size: NA
V: TRBV9
CDR3: CASSVEPEQETQYF
DNA: TGTGCCAGCAGCGTAGAGCCAGAACAAGAGACCCAGTACTTC

J: TRBJ2-7
D: NA
size: few
V: TRBV7-9
CDR3: CASSLEDTGQYF
DNA: TGTGCCAGCAGCTTAGAAGACACAGGGCAGTACTTC

J: TRBJ2-7
D: NA
size: NA
V: TRBV7-9
CDR3: CASSLSGDNEQYF
DNA: TGTGCCAGCAGCTTGTCGGGGGACAACGAGCAGTACTTC

J: TRBJ1-1
D: NA
size: NA
V: TRBV30
CDR3: CAWSVRAEAFF
DNA: TGTGCCTGGAGTGTACGGGCAGAAGCTTTCTTT

J: TRBJ2-3
D: NA
size: NA
V: TRBV9
CDR3: CASSLRTSPDTQYF
DNA: TGTGCCAGCAGCTTGCGGACGAGCCCAGATACGCAGTATTTT

J: TRBJ1-2
D: NA
size: NA
V: TRBV9
CDR3: CASSVGDGHHYGYTF
DNA: TGTGCCAGCAGCGTGGGAGACGGACACCATTATGGCTACACCTTC

J: TRBJ1-2
D: NA
size: NA
V: TRBV30
CDR3: CAWSPSGSKYTF
DNA: TGTGCCTGGAGCCCCTCAGGGTCGAAGTACACCTTC

J: TRBJ1-1
D: NA
size: NA
V: TRBV25-1
CDR3: CASSEQGMNTEAFF
DNA: TGTGCCAGCAGTGAACAGGGGATGAACACTGAAGCTTTCTTT

J: TRBJ1-2
D: NA
size: NA
V: TRBV30
CDR3: CAWSDEGINYGYTF
DNA: TGTGCCTGGAGTGATGAGGGGATAAACTATGGCTACACCTTC

J: TRBJ2-2
D: NA
size: NA
V: TRBV5-1
CDR3: CASSFQGSGELFF
DNA: TGCGCCAGCAGCTTCCAGGGGTCCGGGGAGCTGTTTTTT

J: TRBJ1-3
D: NA
size: once
V: TRBV30
CDR3: CAWSVNSGNTIYF
DNA: TGTGCCTGGAGTGTAAATTCTGGAAACACCATATATTTT

J: TRBJ2-3
D: NA
size: NA
V: TRBV29-1
CDR3: CSVEDPGTSVFF
DNA: TGCAGCGTTGAAGATCCGGGGACATCAGTTTTTTTT

J: TRBJ2-1
D: NA
size: few
V: TRBV5-1
CDR3: CASSLGQLGAEQFF
DNA: TGCGCCAGCAGCTTGGGGCAGCTTGGGGCGGAGCAGTTCTTC

J: TRBJ2-1
D: NA
size: few
V: TRBV14
CDR3: CASSQQLSNEQFF
DNA: TGTGCCAGCAGCCAGCAACTGTCCAATGAGCAGTTCTTC

J: TRBJ2-5
D: TRBD1
size: NA
V: TRBV19
CDR3: CASSRRQGTDQYF
DNA: TGTGCCAGTAGTCGCCGACAGGGCACGGACCAGTACTTC

J: TRBJ1-1
D: NA
size: few
V: TRBV7-9
CDR3: CASSLAEGKTFF
DNA: TGTGCCAGCAGCTTAGCGGAGGGGAAAACTTTCTTT

J: TRBJ1-6
D: NA
size: many
V: TRBV7-9
CDR3: CASSLATGTNSPLHF
DNA: TGTGCCAGCAGCTTAGCCACAGGGACGAATTCACCCCTCCACTTT

J: TRBJ2-2
D: NA
size: NA
V: TRBV5-1
CDR3: CASSLALDTGELFF
DNA: TGCGCCAGCAGCTTGGCCCTGGACACCGGGGAGCTGTTTTTT

J: TRBJ2-7
D: NA
size: NA
V: TRBV29-1
CDR3: CSVDGGGLYEQYF
DNA: TGCAGCGTTGACGGCGGAGGTTTATACGAGCAGTACTTC

J: TRBJ2-5
D: NA
size: NA
V: TRBV18
CDR3: CASSGFQETQYF
DNA: TGTGCCAGCTCAGGGTTCCAAGAGACCCAGTACTTC

J: TRBJ2-7
D: TRBD1
size: NA
V: TRBV9
CDR3: CASSPNQGADEQYF
DNA: TGTGCCAGCAGCCCCAATCAGGGGGCAGACGAGCAGTACTTC

J: TRBJ1-4
D: NA
size: NA
V: TRBV2
CDR3: CASTPTFSEKLFF
DNA: TGTGCCAGCACCCCAACCTTCTCCGAAAAACTGTTTTTT

J: TRBJ1-1
D: NA
size: NA
V: TRBV29-1
CDR3: CSVDLAQGPNPNTEAFF
DNA: TGCAGCGTTGATCTTGCGCAGGGGCCGAACCCGAACACTGAAGCTTTCTTT

J: TRBJ2-3
D: TRBD2
size: NA
V: TRBV30
CDR3: CAWSTTGGTADTQYF
DNA: TGTGCCTGGAGCACAACGGGAGGGACGGCAGATACGCAGTATTTT

J: TRBJ2-1
D: NA
size: NA
V: TRBV2
CDR3: CASSGRRSGNEQFF
DNA: TGTGCCAGCAGTGGCCGGCGGTCGGGCAATGAGCAGTTCTTC

J: TRBJ2-3
D: NA
size: few
V: TRBV29-1
CDR3: CSVEWQGTDTQYF
DNA: TGCAGCGTTGAATGGCAGGGCACAGATACGCAGTATTTT

J: TRBJ1-2
D: TRBD1
size: NA
V: TRBV19
CDR3: CASSQGGYGYTF
DNA: TGTGCCAGTAGCCAGGGGGGCTATGGCTACACCTTC

J: TRBJ2-7
D: NA
size: few
V: TRBV29-1
CDR3: CSASAGGRYEQYF
DNA: TGCAGCGCCTCAGCCGGGGGGCGCTACGAGCAGTACTTC

J: TRBJ2-6
D: NA
size: NA
V: TRBV6-5
CDR3: CASRREDSGANVLTF
DNA: TGTGCCAGCAGAAGGGAGGACTCTGGGGCCAACGTCCTGACTTTC

J: TRBJ1-2
D: NA
size: NA
V: TRBV5-6
CDR3: CASSQWTIYGYTF
DNA: TGTGCCAGCAGCCAATGGACAATCTATGGCTACACCTTC

J: TRBJ1-4
D: TRBD1
size: few
V: TRBV29-1
CDR3: CSVEFERTGSEKLFF
DNA: TGCAGCGTTGAGTTCGAGAGGACAGGGAGTGAAAAACTGTTTTTT

J: TRBJ2-5
D: TRBD2
size: few
V: TRBV7-2
CDR3: CASSLTSGGYGTQYF
DNA: TGTGCCAGCAGCCTCACTAGCGGGGGATATGGGACCCAGTACTTC

J: TRBJ1-4
D: TRBD1
size: few
V: TRBV25-1
CDR3: CASSPGQGTTNEKLFF
DNA: TGTGCCAGCAGCCCGGGACAGGGAACAACTAATGAAAAACTGTTTTTT

J: TRBJ2-1
D: NA
size: few
V: TRBV29-1
CDR3: CSGGIRSGQFF
DNA: TGCAGCGGAGGGATCCGGTCGGGGCAGTTCTTC